This T cell receptor beta chain was sequenced for a study of shared clonotypes between healthy human individuals. Here immunoSEQ multiplex PCR was the method, and the copy in TCRdb shows in-frame clones only, minus some. The sample records fewer than 700,000 clones, around 80% being singletons. V lost 8 bases and J lost 6; bases outside the gene matches: 4. The CDR3 covers 11 residues. Germline V gene sequence: CDR1 DFQATT, CDR2 SNEGSKA (reference sequence). The sample consisted of PBMCs. This clonotype was sampled from a woman aged 40 to 50 in good health. Some clones in this sample may be carry-over from other donors' samples. The chain combines TRBV20-1 with TRBJ2-1; 7 bases match TRBD2. The CDR3 DNA follows: TGCAGTCCCCGCGGGAGCAATGAGCAGTTCTTC. Its translation is CSPRGSNEQFF.